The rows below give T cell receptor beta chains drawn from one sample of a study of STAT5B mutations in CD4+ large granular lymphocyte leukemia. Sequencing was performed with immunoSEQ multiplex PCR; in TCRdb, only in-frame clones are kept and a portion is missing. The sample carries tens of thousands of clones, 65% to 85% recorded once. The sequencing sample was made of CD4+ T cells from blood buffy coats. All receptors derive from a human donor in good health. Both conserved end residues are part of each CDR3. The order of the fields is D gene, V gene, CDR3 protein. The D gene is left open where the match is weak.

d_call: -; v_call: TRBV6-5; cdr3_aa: CASSYSGGLNTEAFF
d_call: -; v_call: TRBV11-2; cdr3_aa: CASSPRTGTRAQETQYF
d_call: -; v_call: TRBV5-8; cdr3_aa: CASSLARDSPLHF
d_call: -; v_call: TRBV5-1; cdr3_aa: CASSILGNTEAFF
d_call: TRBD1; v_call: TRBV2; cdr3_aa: CASSEAQDRRNF
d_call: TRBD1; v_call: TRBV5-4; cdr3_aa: CASSLQGTGGFRYTF
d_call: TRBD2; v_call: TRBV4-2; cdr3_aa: CASSVGGASTDTQYF
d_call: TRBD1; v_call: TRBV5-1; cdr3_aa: CASSLLGTGASGANVLTF
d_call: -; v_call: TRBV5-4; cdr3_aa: CASSYTGNQETQYF
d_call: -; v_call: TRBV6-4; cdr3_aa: CASSDSGGPDTQYF
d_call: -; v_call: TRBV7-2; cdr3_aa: CASSPAGDQETQYF
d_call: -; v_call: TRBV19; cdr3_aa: CASSISMRAFF
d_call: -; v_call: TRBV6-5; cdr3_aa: CASRPGPYEQYF
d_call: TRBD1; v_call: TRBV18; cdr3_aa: CASSHTGTGDGEQYF
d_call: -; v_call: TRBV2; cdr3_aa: CASSWTIYNEQFF
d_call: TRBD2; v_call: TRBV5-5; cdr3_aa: CASSLGLAGGLRYEQYF
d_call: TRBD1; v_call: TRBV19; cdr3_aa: CASSIQGDSNQPQHF
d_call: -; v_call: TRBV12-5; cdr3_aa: CASGLGSSGTDTQYF
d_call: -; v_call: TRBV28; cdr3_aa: CASSFGFGRNQPQHF
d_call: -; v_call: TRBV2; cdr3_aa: CASSDLGKAEAFF
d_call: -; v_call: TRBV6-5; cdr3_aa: CASSYSRFTVSETQYF
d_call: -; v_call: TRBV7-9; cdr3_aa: CASSSVFVSPLHF